This T cell receptor (beta chain) was captured by sequencing in a study of blood T cell repertoires in COVID-19. Turning to the study itself: Samples came from the United States, Italy and Spain, spanning acute and convalescent COVID-19. The cDNA or gDNA used as material had been derived from T cells, B-cell-depleted T cells, or PBMCs.

While infection was still active, Seattle patients were enrolled and then followed longitudinally. This CDR3 has 12 amino acids. The V gene lost 11 bases and the J gene lost 5 bases, with 13 bases spanning the gap. Study processing details: It was from reference gene primer amplification that nucleated cell counts were estimated. This table comes from immunoSEQ multiplex PCR, and its TCRdb copy is limited to in-frame clones, with some not included. From that table come the V and J calls and clone size; the DNA was used to work out D and trimming. The sample gives about 180,000 clones, around nine tenths of which show up once; approximately 13% is in the top ten.

This TCR was sampled from a woman in her sixties or seventies with COVID-19, enrolled during active disease. The specimen was peripheral blood. The chain joins TRBV23-1 to TRBJ1-5; D is possibly TRBD1 (5 bases). TRBV23-1 is identified as an open reading frame with a role that is uncertain. The CDR3 reads CARGTSHQPQHF. For the CDR3, the DNA is TGCGCCCGGGGGACCAGCCATCAGCCCCAGCATTTT.